This T cell receptor beta chain was documented in a study of blood T cell repertoires in COVID-19. Overall study context: COVID-19 samples collected from the United States, Italy and Spain covered acute and convalescent phases. T cells, B-cell-depleted T cells, or PBMCs supplied cDNA or gDNA.

While infection was still active, Seattle patients were enrolled and then followed longitudinally. In the source study's methods: Scientists estimated how many nucleated cells there were by amplifying reference gene primers. The repertoire was sequenced with immunoSEQ multiplex PCR; TCRdb's copy has only in-frame clones and lacks some. V, J and clone size were drawn from that table, and D and trimming were deduced from the DNA. The profile shows roughly 300,000 clones, approximately 92% of them singletons. The CDR3 has 16 residues. Germline lookup yields CDR1 SQVTM and CDR2 ANQGSEA. The V segment lost 0 bases and the J segment 4 bases; nucleotides outside the gene matches: 11.

The chain recombines TRBV29-1 with TRBJ2-7; 8 nucleotides line up with TRBD2. This receptor was taken from a woman aged 25 to 39 with COVID-19, enrolled during active disease. The sample taken for sequencing was peripheral blood. CDR3 sequence (DNA): TGCAGCGTTGAAGAAGGGAGAGTAGCGGGAAGATACGAGCAGTACTTC. This translates into CSVEEGRVAGRYEQYF.